The 27 T cell receptor beta chains below were found in one sample sequenced in a study of shared clonotypes between healthy human individuals. CD45RO negativity and positive selection for CCR7 defined naive CD8 cells, a population that excluded terminally differentiated effector memory CD45RA+ cells. Method: immunoSEQ multiplex PCR; TCRdb's copy keeps in-frame clones and lacks some. The sample comprises about 2,100,000 clones, roughly 91% of which are singletons, and more than 1.5% rests with the top ten. Sequences were obtained from naive CD8+ T cells from PBMCs. These receptors were obtained from a man younger than 35 in good health. Some clones in this sample may be carry-over from other donors' samples.

The rearrangement joins TRBV29-1 to TRBJ2-5; D uncertain. The end of the DNA fits TRBJ2-7 better, so the J call may be wrong. CDR3 size: 13 residues. In germline, CDR1 is SQVTM, CDR2 ANQGSEA. DNA of the CDR3: TGCAGCGTTGGCGGACGAACAGCCTACGAGCAGTACTTC. Amino acid sequence: CSVGGRTAYEQYF.

V gene TRBV5-5 combines with J gene TRBJ1-1, with a tentative D call TRBD1 (6 bases). Germline values: CDR1 SGHKS, CDR2 YYEKEE (reference sequence). This CDR3 comprises 15 residues. V lost 4 bases, J lost 1 base, and 14 bases lay in between. CDR3 protein: CASSGGLQGNTEAFF. Here the CDR3 DNA reads TGTGCCAGCAGCGGGGGGCTACAGGGGAACACTGAAGCTTTCTTT.

Worth noting for this clone: The identical CDR3 is also encoded by other nucleotide sequences in the sample. The gene calls are TRBV7-9 and TRBJ1-1; 10 bases fit TRBD1. V was clipped by 5 bases and J by 1 base; unmatched bases: 7. Germline lookup yields CDR1 SEHNR and CDR2 FQNEAQ (reference sequence). This CDR3 is 16 amino acids long. The CDR3 DNA follows: TGTGCCAGCAGCACAAGACAGGGGGCGCGGAACACTGAAGCTTTCTTT. This encodes CASSTRQGARNTEAFF. The variable domain in full, completed from reference TRBV7-9 and TRBJ1-1, reads DTGVSQNPRHKITKRGQNVTFRCDPISEHNRLYWYRQTLGQGPEFLTYFQNEAQLEKSRLLSDRFSAERPKGSFSTLEIQRTEQGDSAMYLCASSTRQGARNTEAFFGQGTRLTVV.

J is TRBJ1-2 and V is TRBV11-2; D unclear. The CDR3 is 14 residues long. V dropped 5 bases and J dropped 0 bases, with 10 bases sitting between them. The V gene's germline CDR1 is SGHAT and CDR2 FQNNGV. The CDR3 DNA reads as TGTGCCAGCAGCCGGACCGCCGCTAACTATGGCTACACCTTC. Residues: CASSRTAANYGYTF.

Notes on this clone: The same CDR3 also results from other DNA sequences found in this sample. The gene calls are TRBV29-1 and TRBJ1-5; no firm D call. Trimming pared 3 bases from V and 2 bases from J, leaving 8 bases between. CDR3 length equals 13 residues. Germline lookup yields CDR1 SQVTM and CDR2 ANQGSEA. CDR3: CSVDGGGNQPQHF. DNA of the CDR3: TGCAGCGTTGACGGCGGAGGCAATCAGCCCCAGCATTTT.

The rearrangement links TRBV7-3 to TRBJ2-1, with D perhaps matching TRBD1 or TRBD2 (5 bases each). The germline V gene has CDR1 SGHTA and CDR2 FQGTGA. V was cut by 5 bases and J by 8 bases, with 19 bases left in between. The CDR3 runs 15 residues. CDR3 DNA: TGTGCCAGCAGCACGGTGGGCAGGGTTAGCGATGAGCAGTTCTTC. It codes for CASSTVGRVSDEQFF.

The genes are TRBV7-8 and TRBJ2-2; TRBD2 aligns across 8 bases. The CDR3 runs 18 residues. Germline CDR1 SGHVS, CDR2 FQNEAQ. V gave up 2 bases and J gave up 3 bases; unmatched junction bases: 11. The CDR3 protein is CASSLRAVGGGYTGELFF. CDR3 bases: TGTGCCAGCAGCTTACGGGCCGTGGGCGGGGGGTACACCGGGGAGCTGTTTTTT. The variable domain in full, with the rest retrieved from reference TRBV7-8 and TRBJ2-2, is GAGVSQSPRYKVAKRGQDVALRCDPISGHVSLFWYQQALGQGPEFLTYFQNEAQLDKSGLPSDRFFAERPEGSVSTLKIQRTQQEDSAVYLCASSLRAVGGGYTGELFFGEGSRLTVL.

The chain has TRBV9 and TRBJ2-5; 7 bases are shared with TRBD2. CDR3 size: 15 residues. The J segment lost 5 bases and the V segment lost 3 bases, leaving 10 bases of the junction unmatched. Germline CDR1 is SGDLS and CDR2 is YYNGEE. The CDR3 coding sequence is TGTGCCAGCAGCGCGGGAGGCGCTAGCTATGAGACCCAGTACTTC. Encoded protein: CASSAGGASYETQYF.

The gene calls are TRBV11-2 and TRBJ1-1; no firm D call. This CDR3 contains 16 residues. V was trimmed by 5 bases and J by 0 bases, leaving 16 bases between them. CDR1 is SGHAT, CDR2 FQNNGV, per germline. The CDR3 sequence: CASSPPGSLMNTEAFF. The CDR3 bases are TGTGCCAGCAGCCCCCCCGGAAGTCTAATGAACACTGAAGCTTTCTTT.

This clone came up once. V and J are TRBV7-3 and TRBJ2-3; D unclear. CDR3 length: 17 residues. Trimming shortened V by 0 bases and J by 0 bases, and 13 bases separated the two germline ends. Germline-derived CDR1 and CDR2 are SGHTA and FQGTGA. DNA of the CDR3: TGTGCCAGCAGCTTAACAGGTGGCAGACCTAGCACAGATACGCAGTATTTT. Translating it yields CASSLTGGRPSTDTQYF.

In the case of this clone: Different DNA sequences within this sample yield the same CDR3. The rearrangement links TRBV7-2 to TRBJ2-7; D tentatively reads TRBD1 or TRBD2 (5 bases each). The CDR3 is 13 residues long. Trimming pared 3 bases from V and 2 bases from J, leaving 8 bases between. CDR1 SGHTA and CDR2 FQGNSA come from the germline V gene. The CDR3 DNA is TGTGCCAGCAGCTTGAGGGGTCCCTACGAGCAGTACTTC. It encodes CASSLRGPYEQYF.

This sequence joins TRBV2 and TRBJ1-1, with a tentative D call TRBD1 (6 bases). The CDR3 is made up of 12 amino acids. Germline lookup yields CDR1 SNHLY and CDR2 FYNNEI. The V and J ends lost 7 bases and 3 bases respectively, with 9 bases between them. CDR3 amino acids: CASNPGDTEAFF. In DNA form, the CDR3 reads TGTGCCAGCAATCCAGGGGACACTGAAGCTTTCTTT.

The chain couples TRBV10-3 to TRBJ2-3; D gene unclear. The CDR3 is 15 amino acids. Trimming removed 4 bases from V and 0 bases from J, with 11 bases in between. The germline CDR1 and CDR2 sequences are ENHRY and SYGVKD. CDR3 sequence: CAISVSGSSTDTQYF. CDR3 in DNA: TGTGCCATCAGTGTGTCTGGATCTAGCACAGATACGCAGTATTTT.

The gene calls are TRBV28 and TRBJ2-3; 8 positions agree with TRBD1. Germline values: CDR1 MDHEN, CDR2 SYDVKM. The CDR3 contains 15 residues. The V and J ends lost 2 bases and 1 base, in that order; junction bases with no gene match: 2. The CDR3 is CASSLAGQGTDTQYF. The CDR3, as DNA: TGTGCCAGCAGTTTAGCGGGACAGGGCACAGATACGCAGTATTTT. Using reference TRBV28 and TRBJ2-3 for the parts outside the CDR3, the full variable domain is DVKVTQSSRYLVKRTGEKVFLECVQDMDHENMFWYRQDPGLGLRLIYFSYDVKMKEKGDIPEGYSVSREKKERFSLILESASTNQTSMYLCASSLAGQGTDTQYFGPGTRLTVL.

The chain joins TRBV28 to TRBJ1-5, with a possible D match to TRBD1 (5 bases). V was clipped by 1 base and J by 5 bases, with 12 bases between them. The CDR3 covers 15 residues. From germline, CDR1 is MDHEN and CDR2 SYDVKM. CDR3 in DNA: TGTGCCAGCAGTTTATTCGGGGCGAGGGATCAGCCCCAGCATTTT. Its translation is CASSLFGARDQPQHF.

As regards this clone: Other DNA variants within this sample encode the same CDR3. The gene calls are TRBV6-5 and TRBJ2-2; D may correspond to TRBD1 or TRBD2 (5 bases each). Trimming removed 6 bases from V and 2 bases from J, with 7 bases in between. This CDR3 is 13 amino acids long. From germline, CDR1 is MNHEY and CDR2 SVGAGI. The CDR3 DNA reads as TGTGCCAGCAGGGGGACCAACACCGGGGAGCTGTTTTTT. Protein product: CASRGTNTGELFF.

The chain is built from TRBV2 and TRBJ2-2; D might be TRBD1 (5 bases). With 2 bases removed from V and 1 base from J, the gap between germline ends came to 14 bases. The V gene's germline CDR1 is SNHLY and CDR2 FYNNEI. The CDR3 has 17 amino acids. The CDR3 nucleotides read TGTGCCAGCAGTGAACCTCCCAGGGTCTTGAACACCGGGGAGCTGTTTTTT. This sequence encodes CASSEPPRVLNTGELFF. The whole variable domain, filled in from reference TRBV2 and TRBJ2-2, reads EPEVTQTPSHQVTQMGQEVILRCVPISNHLYFYWYRQILGQKVEFLVSFYNNEISEKSEIFDDQFSVERPDGSNFTLKIRSTKLEDSAMYFCASSEPPRVLNTGELFFGEGSRLTVL.

The chain links TRBV11-3 to TRBJ2-1; D is possibly TRBD1 (6 bases). The CDR3 totals 16 residues. V lost 2 bases and J lost 2, with 13 bases in between. The V gene's germline CDR1 is SGHNT and CDR2 YENEEA. The CDR3 loop reads CASSLPEGEAYNEQFF. The CDR3, as DNA: TGTGCCAGCAGCTTACCAGAGGGGGAAGCCTACAATGAGCAGTTCTTC.

The chain is built from TRBV27 and TRBJ2-1; D may match TRBD1 or TRBD2 (6 bases each). The CDR3 contains 14 residues. The V gene's germline CDR1 is MNHEY and CDR2 SMNVEV (reference sequence). V was pared by 8 bases and J by 4 bases, with 15 bases between. The CDR3 DNA follows: TGTGCCAGCTCCTTGGGGGCGGGATACAATGAGCAGTTCTTC. Translated, it gives CASSLGAGYNEQFF.

Comment on this clone: The same CDR3 is also encoded by other DNA sequences in this sample. The genes are TRBV18 and TRBJ2-7, with D possibly TRBD2 on 5 matching bases. CDR1 is KGHSH, CDR2 LQKENI, per germline. The CDR3 contains 15 residues. Trimming left V 1 base short and J 1 base short, with 11 bases between. The CDR3 DNA follows: TGTGCCAGCTCACCACGGGATCGGGGATCCTACGAGCAGTACTTC. It yields the protein CASSPRDRGSYEQYF.

V usage is TRBV19 and J usage is TRBJ1-4; D is uncertain. The germline V and J ends were trimmed by 1 base and 0 bases, with 3 bases remaining between them. CDR1 and CDR2 from the germline V gene are LNHDA and SQIVND (reference sequence). The CDR3 has 14 residues. This CDR3 is CASSIGSTNEKLFF. The CDR3, as DNA: TGTGCCAGTAGTATAGGGTCAACTAATGAAAAACTGTTTTTT.

The V and J genes are TRBV5-1 and TRBJ2-2, with 14 bases fitting TRBD2. The CDR3 extends over 18 amino acids. Germline assignment: CDR1 SGHRS and CDR2 YFSETQ. V dropped 4 bases and J dropped 4; count of bases not matched to a gene: 9. Here the CDR3 reads CASSLGLAGEWLTGELFF. The CDR3, as DNA: TGCGCCAGCAGCCTGGGACTAGCGGGAGAGTGGCTCACCGGGGAGCTGTTTTTT.

This chain uses TRBV19 with TRBJ2-3; unclear D gene. Between the trimmed V and J ends, which lost 6 bases and 3 bases, there was a span of 10 bases. The CDR3 has 13 residues. From germline, CDR1 is LNHDA and CDR2 SQIVND (reference sequence). In nucleotides, the CDR3 is TGTGCCAGTAGGCCCCTAGGGACAGATACGCAGTATTTT. It codes for CASRPLGTDTQYF.

V usage is TRBV6-5 and J usage is TRBJ2-2; D not resolved. There are 13 residues in the CDR3. The germline CDR1 and CDR2 sequences are MNHEY and SVGAGI. V was cut by 2 bases and J by 7 bases, with 8 bases left in between. The CDR3 loop is CASSYHSGGELFF. The CDR3 region has the DNA TGTGCCAGCAGTTACCATTCGGGCGGGGAGCTGTTTTTT.

The V and J genes are TRBV25-1 and TRBJ1-2; D remains unclear. Germline V lookup: CDR1 MGHDK, CDR2 SYGVNS. V was pared by 1 base and J by 4 bases, with 10 bases between. CDR3 length equals 14 residues. CDR3 protein: CASSESDSFYGYTF. CDR3 in DNA: TGTGCCAGCAGTGAATCCGACTCCTTCTATGGCTACACCTTC.

In this sample, this clone turned up a few times. The chain uses TRBV6-6 and TRBJ2-7; unclear D gene. V gave up 9 bases and J gave up 7 bases, with 10 bases separating them. Per the germline V gene, CDR1 is MNHNY and CDR2 is SVGAGI (reference sequence). CDR3 length equals 10 residues. The CDR3 spells CASADGEQYF. CDR3 bases: TGTGCCAGTGCCGACGGAGAGCAGTACTTC.

CDR3 amino acids: CASSEGGSIRGQETQYF. The CDR3 DNA is TGTGCCAGCAGCGAGGGGGGGTCTATACGCGGCCAAGAGACCCAGTACTTC. The chain recombines TRBV9 with TRBJ2-5, with D maybe TRBD2 (7 bases). There are 17 residues in the CDR3. V was trimmed by 3 bases and J by 1 base, leaving 19 bases between them. Per germline, CDR1 SGDLS and CDR2 YYNGEE.